This record looks at one T cell receptor (beta chain) sequence and its context. The data belong to a study of blood T cells in healthy people across ages. Germline assignment: CDR1 SQVTM and CDR2 ANQGSEA. There are 16 residues in the CDR3. The V gene end was trimmed by 3 bases and the J gene end by 2 bases; junction bases not matched to a gene: 9. Through a sample-barcoded 5' primer and a J-beta primer mix, a second PCR was run for roughly 6 to 12 cycles. MiXCR, run by TCRdb on the 5' RACE reads, gives a single entry per CDR3 protein. The sample includes roughly 1.4 million distinct CDR3 sequences, approximately 59% of them seen just once.

The specimen was blood. This sequence was found in a man aged 18-30 years in good health. The V gene is TRBV29-1, the J gene TRBJ2-7, with 11 bases lining up with TRBD2. For the CDR3, the DNA is TGCAGCGTTGATGGTATACTAGCGGGGGACCCCTACGAGCAGTACTTC. This sequence encodes CSVDGILAGDPYEQYF.